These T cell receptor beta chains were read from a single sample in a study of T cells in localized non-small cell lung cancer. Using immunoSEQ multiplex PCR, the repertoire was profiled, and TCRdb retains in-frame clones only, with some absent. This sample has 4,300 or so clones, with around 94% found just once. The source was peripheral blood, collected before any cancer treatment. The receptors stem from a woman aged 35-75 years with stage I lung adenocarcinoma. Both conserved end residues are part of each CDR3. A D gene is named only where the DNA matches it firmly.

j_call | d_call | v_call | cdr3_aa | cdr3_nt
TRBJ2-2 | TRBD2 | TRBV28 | CASSLLAGGAGELFF | TGTGCCAGCAGTTTACTAGCGGGAGGGGCCGGGGAGCTGTTTTTT
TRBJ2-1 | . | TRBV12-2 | CASRLAGVNEQFF | TGTGCAAGTCGCTTAGCTGGGGTCAATGAGCAGTTCTTC
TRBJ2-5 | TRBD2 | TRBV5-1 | CASSLGLAGHYQETQYF | TGCGCCAGCAGCTTGGGACTAGCGGGGCATTACCAAGAGACCCAGTACTTC
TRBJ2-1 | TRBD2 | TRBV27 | CASSLLGLAGYNEQFF | TGTGCCAGCAGTTTATTAGGACTAGCGGGGTACAATGAGCAGTTCTTC
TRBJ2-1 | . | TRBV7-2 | CASSLVAALYNEQFF | TGTGCCAGCAGCTTAGTTGCGGCCCTCTACAATGAGCAGTTCTTC
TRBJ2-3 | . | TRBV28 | CASSPYTDTQYF | TGTGCCAGCAGTCCGTACACAGATACGCAGTATTTT
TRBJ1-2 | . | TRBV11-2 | CASRPPGRGDYGYTF | TGTGCCAGCCGCCCCCCGGGAAGAGGGGACTATGGCTACACCTTC
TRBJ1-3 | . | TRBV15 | CATSRDYGRGNTIYF | TGTGCCACCAGCAGAGATTATGGTCGGGGAAACACCATATATTTT
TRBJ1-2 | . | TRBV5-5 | CASSLTLNYGYTF | TGTGCCAGCAGCTTAACGCTTAACTATGGCTACACCTTC
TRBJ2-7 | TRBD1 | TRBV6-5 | CASSYRQGVSYEQYF | TGTGCCAGCAGTTACAGGCAGGGGGTCTCCTACGAGCAGTACTTC
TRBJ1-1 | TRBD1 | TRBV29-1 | CSVRSLEQGPPTEAFF | TGCAGCGTCAGGTCCCTGGAACAGGGGCCACCCACTGAAGCTTTCTTT
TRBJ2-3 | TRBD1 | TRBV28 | CASTKGTGSDTQYF | TGTGCCAGTACCAAGGGGACAGGGTCCGATACGCAGTATTTT
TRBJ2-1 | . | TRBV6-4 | CASSDLSTNEQFF | TGTGCCAGCAGTGACCTCTCGACAAATGAGCAGTTCTTC
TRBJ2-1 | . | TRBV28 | CASSPPSGNRRDEQFF | TGTGCCAGCAGTCCCCCCTCGGGCAATAGGAGGGACGAGCAGTTCTTC
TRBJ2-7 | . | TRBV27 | CASKGGGRGDEQYF | TGTGCCAGCAAGGGGGGAGGGAGGGGTGACGAGCAGTACTTC